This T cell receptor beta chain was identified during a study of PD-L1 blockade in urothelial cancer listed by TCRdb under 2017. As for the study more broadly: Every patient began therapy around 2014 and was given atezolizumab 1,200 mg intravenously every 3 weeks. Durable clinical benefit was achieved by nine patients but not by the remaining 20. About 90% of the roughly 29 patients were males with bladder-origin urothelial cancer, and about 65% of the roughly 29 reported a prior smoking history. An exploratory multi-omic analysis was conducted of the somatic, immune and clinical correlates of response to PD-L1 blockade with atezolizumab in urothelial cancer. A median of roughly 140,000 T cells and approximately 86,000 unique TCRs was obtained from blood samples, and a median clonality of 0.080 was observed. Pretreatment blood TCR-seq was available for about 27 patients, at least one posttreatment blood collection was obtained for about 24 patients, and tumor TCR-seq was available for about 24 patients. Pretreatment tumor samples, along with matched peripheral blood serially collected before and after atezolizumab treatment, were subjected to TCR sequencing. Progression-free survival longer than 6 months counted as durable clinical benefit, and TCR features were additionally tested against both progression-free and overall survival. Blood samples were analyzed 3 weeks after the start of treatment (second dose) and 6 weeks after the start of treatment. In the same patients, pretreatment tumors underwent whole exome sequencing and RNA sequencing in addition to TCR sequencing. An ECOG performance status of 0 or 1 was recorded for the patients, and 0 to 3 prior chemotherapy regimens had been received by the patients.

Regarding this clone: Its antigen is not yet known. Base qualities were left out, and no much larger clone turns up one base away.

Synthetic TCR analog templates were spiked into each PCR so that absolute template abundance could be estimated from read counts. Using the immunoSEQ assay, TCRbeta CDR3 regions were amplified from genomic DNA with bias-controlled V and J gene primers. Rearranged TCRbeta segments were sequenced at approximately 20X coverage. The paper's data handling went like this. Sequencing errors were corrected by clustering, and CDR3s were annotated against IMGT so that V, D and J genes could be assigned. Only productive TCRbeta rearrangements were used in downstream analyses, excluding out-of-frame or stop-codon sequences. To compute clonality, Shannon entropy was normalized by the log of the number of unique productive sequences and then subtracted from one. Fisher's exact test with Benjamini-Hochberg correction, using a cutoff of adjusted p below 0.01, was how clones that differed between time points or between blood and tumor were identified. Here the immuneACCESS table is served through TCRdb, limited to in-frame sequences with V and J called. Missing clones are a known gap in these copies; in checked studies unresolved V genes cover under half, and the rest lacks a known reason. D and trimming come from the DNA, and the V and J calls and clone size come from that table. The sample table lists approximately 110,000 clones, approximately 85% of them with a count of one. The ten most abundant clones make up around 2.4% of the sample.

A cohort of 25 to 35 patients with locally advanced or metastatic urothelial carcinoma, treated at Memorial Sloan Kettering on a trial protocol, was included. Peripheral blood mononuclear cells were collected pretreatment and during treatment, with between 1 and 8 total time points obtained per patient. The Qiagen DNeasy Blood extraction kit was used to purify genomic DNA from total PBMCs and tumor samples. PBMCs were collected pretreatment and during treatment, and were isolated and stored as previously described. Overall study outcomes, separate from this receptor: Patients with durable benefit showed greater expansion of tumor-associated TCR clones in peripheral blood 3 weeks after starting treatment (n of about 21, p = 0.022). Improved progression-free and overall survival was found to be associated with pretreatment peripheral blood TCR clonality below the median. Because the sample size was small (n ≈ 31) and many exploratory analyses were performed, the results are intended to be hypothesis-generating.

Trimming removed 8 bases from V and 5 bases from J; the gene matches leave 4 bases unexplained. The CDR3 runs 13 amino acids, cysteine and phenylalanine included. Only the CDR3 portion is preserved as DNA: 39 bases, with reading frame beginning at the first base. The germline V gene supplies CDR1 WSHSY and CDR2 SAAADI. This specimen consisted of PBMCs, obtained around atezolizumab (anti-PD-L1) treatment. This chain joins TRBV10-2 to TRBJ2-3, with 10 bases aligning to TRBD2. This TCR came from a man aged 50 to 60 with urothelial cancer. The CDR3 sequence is CASRLAGEDTQYF. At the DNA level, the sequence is TGCGCCAGCCGGCTAGCGGGAGAAGATACGCAGTATTTT.